This T cell receptor (beta chain) was obtained from a study of chemoradiotherapy in HPV16-positive cancers. Some clones are missing from TCRdb's copy, which holds only in-frame ones; the method was immunoSEQ multiplex PCR. The sample shows some 11,000 clones, about 81% of them seen only once. Repertoires were sampled repeatedly during chemoradiotherapy. General study results and limits: During treatment, candidate HPV-specific clones and E7-related motifs expanded in tumor. HPV-responsive T-cell expansion during chemoradiotherapy was linked to improved recurrence-free survival in HPV16-positive patients. HPV-specific T cells were functionally defined from only two HPV16-positive patients.

Worth noting for this clone: Its specificity is unknown.

The specimen was collected from a patient who underwent chemoradiotherapy. The TCR originated in a human donor with HPV-associated anogenital cancer.

This CDR3 is CASSFRDRGPGELFF. The CDR3 bases are TGTGCCAGCAGCTTCCGAGACAGGGGTCCCGGGGAGCTGTTTTTT. The chain is built from TRBV5-4 and TRBJ2-2; 8 bases are a match to TRBD1. This CDR3 spans 15 amino acids. From germline, CDR1 is SGHNT and CDR2 YYREEE (reference sequence). V was pared by 2 bases and J by 6 bases, with 6 bases of the junction left unmatched.